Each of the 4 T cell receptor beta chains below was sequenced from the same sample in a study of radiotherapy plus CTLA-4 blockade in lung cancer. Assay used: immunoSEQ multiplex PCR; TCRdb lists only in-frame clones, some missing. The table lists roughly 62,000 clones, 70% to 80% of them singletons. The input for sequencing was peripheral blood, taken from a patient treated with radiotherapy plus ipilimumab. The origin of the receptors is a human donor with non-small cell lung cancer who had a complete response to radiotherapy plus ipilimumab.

In nucleotides, the CDR3 is TGTGCCAGCAACCGACAGCCTGCAACTAATGAAAAACTGTTTTTT. This translates into CASNRQPATNEKLFF. This sequence joins TRBV2 and TRBJ1-4; TRBD1 is a possible D gene (5 bases). CDR3 length: 15 residues. The V gene's germline CDR1 is SNHLY and CDR2 FYNNEI. Between the trimmed V and J ends, which lost 7 bases and 0 bases, there was a span of 12 bases. Full variable domain (rest looked up from reference TRBV2 and TRBJ1-4): EPEVTQTPSHQVTQMGQEVILRCVPISNHLYFYWYRQILGQKVEFLVSFYNNEISEKSEIFDDQFSVERPDGSNFTLKIRSTKLEDSAMYFCASNRQPATNEKLFFGSGTQLSVL.

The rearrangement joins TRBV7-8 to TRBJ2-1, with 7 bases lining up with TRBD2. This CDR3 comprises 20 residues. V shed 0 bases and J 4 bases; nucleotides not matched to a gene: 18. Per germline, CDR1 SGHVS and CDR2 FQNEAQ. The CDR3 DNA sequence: TGTGCCAGCAGCTTAGCGCGAGGACACCTGCGGGAGCTCTGGTACAATGAGCAGTTCTTC. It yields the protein CASSLARGHLRELWYNEQFF.

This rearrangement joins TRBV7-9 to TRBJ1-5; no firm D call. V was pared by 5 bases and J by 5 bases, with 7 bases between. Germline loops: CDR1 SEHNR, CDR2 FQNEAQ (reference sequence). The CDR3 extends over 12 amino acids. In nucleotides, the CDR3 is TGTGCCAGCAGCCGGAGGGATCAGCCCCAGCATTTT. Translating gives CASSRRDQPQHF.

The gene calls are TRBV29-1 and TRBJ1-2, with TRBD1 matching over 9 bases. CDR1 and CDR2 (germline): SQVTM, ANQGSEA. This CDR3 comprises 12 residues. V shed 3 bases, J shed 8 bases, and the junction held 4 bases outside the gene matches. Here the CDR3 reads CSVEGQGGGYTF. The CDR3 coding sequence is TGCAGCGTTGAGGGACAGGGAGGGGGCTACACCTTC. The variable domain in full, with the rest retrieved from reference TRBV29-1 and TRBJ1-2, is SAVISQKPSRDICQRGTSLTIQCQVDSQVTMMFWYRQQPGQSLTLIATANQGSEATYESGFVIDKFPISRPNLTFSTLTVSNMSPEDSSIYLCSVEGQGGGYTFGSGTRLTVV.